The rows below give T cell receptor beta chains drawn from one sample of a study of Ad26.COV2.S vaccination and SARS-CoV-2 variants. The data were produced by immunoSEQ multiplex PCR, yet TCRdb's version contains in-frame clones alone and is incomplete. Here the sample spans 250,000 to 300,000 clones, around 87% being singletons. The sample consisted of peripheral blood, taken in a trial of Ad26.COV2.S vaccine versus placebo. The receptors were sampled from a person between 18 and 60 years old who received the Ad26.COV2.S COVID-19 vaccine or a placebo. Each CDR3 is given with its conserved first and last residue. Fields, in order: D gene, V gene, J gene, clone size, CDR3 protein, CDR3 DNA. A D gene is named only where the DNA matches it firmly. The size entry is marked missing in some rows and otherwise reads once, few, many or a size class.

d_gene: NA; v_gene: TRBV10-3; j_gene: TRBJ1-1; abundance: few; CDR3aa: CAISRQDRRTEAFF; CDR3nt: TGTGCCATCAGTCGCCAGGACAGAAGGACTGAAGCTTTCTTT
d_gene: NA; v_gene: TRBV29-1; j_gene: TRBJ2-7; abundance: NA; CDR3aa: CSVEDPRQNYEQYF; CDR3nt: TGCAGCGTTGAAGATCCCCGGCAGAACTACGAGCAGTACTTC
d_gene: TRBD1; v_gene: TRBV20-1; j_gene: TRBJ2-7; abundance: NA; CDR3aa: CSARGTAYEQYF; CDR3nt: TGCAGTGCTCGTGGGACAGCCTACGAGCAGTACTTC
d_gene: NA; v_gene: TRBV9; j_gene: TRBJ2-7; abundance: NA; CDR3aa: CASSVADGFFYEQYF; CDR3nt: TGTGCCAGCAGCGTAGCTGATGGTTTCTTCTACGAGCAGTACTTC
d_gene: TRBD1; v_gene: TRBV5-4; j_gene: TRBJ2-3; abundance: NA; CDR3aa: CASSLMEDRLTDTQYF; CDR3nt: TGTGCCAGCAGCTTGATGGAGGACAGGCTCACAGATACGCAGTATTTT
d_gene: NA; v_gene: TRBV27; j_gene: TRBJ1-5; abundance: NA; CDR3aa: CASMSRLSNQPQHF; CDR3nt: TGTGCCAGCATGAGCCGTTTGAGCAATCAGCCCCAGCATTTT
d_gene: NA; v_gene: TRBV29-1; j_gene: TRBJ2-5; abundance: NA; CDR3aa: CSVEASLVETQYF; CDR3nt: TGCAGCGTTGAGGCTAGCCTGGTCGAGACCCAGTACTTC
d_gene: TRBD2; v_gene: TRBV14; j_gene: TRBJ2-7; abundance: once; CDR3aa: CASSQERGRYEQYF; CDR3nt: TGTGCCAGCAGCCAAGAACGCGGGAGGTACGAGCAGTACTTC
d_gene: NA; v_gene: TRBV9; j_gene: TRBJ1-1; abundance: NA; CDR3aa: CASSVGDGTEAFF; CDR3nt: TGTGCCAGCAGCGTAGGGGATGGGACTGAAGCTTTCTTT
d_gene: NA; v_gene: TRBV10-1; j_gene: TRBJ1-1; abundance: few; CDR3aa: CASSENSGTNTEAFF; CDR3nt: TGCGCCAGCAGTGAAAATTCGGGGACGAATACTGAAGCTTTCTTT
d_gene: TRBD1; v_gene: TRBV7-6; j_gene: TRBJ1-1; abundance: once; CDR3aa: CASSLTRGQDSLNTEAFF; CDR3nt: TGTGCCAGCAGCTTGACCCGAGGACAGGACAGTTTGAACACTGAAGCTTTCTTT
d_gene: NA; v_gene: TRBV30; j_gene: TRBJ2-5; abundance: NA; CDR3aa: CAWGGLQETQYF; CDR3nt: TGTGCCTGGGGGGGCCTCCAAGAGACCCAGTACTTC
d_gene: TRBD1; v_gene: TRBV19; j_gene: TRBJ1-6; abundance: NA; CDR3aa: CASTNGQDENF; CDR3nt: TGTGCCAGTACCAACGGACAGGACGAAAACTTT
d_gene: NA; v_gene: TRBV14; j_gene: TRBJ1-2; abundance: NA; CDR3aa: CASSQVLLGGYTF; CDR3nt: TGTGCCAGCAGCCAAGTACTGTTGGGTGGCTACACCTTC
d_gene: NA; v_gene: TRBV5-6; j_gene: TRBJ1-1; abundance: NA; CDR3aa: CASSLGRYTEAFF; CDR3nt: TGTGCCAGCAGCTTGGGGCGGTACACTGAAGCTTTCTTT
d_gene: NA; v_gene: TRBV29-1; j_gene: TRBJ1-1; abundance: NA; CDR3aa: CSVEDTMLAFF; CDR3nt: TGCAGCGTTGAAGACACTATGCTGGCTTTCTTT
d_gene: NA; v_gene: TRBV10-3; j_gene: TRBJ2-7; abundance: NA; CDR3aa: CATKPERTYEQYF; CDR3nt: TGTGCCACTAAACCCGAGAGGACCTACGAGCAGTACTTC
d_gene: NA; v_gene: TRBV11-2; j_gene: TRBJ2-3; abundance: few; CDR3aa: CASSPGQPGSPDTQYF; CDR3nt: TGTGCCAGCAGCCCAGGACAGCCGGGGAGCCCAGATACGCAGTATTTT
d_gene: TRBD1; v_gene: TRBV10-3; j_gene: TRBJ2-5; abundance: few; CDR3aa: CAISVQGNQETQYF; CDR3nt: TGTGCCATCAGTGTACAGGGGAATCAAGAGACCCAGTACTTC
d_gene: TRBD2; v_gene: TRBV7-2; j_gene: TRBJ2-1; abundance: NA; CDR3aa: CASSSFGASGYNEQFF; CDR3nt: TGTGCCAGCAGCTCTTTCGGGGCTAGCGGGTACAATGAGCAGTTCTTC
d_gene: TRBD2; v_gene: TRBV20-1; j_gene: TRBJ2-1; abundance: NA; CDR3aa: CSASPSGYNEQFF; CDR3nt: TGCAGTGCTAGTCCTAGCGGGTACAATGAGCAGTTCTTC
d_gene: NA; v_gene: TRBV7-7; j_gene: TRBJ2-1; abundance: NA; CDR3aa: CASSEGLSPYNEQFF; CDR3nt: TGTGCTAGCAGCGAGGGACTTAGCCCCTACAATGAGCAGTTCTTC
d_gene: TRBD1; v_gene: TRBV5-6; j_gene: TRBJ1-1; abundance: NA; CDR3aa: CASSSGTGLGTEAFF; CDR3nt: TGTGCCAGCAGCTCCGGGACAGGGCTAGGCACTGAAGCTTTCTTT
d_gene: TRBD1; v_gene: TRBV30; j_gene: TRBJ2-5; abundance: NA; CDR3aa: CAWNPGQLLQETQYF; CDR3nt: TGTGCCTGGAATCCGGGACAGCTTCTCCAAGAGACCCAGTACTTC
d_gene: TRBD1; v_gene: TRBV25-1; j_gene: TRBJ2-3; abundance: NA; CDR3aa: CASSEDRGTDTQYF; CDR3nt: TGTGCCAGCAGTGAGGACAGGGGCACAGATACGCAGTATTTT
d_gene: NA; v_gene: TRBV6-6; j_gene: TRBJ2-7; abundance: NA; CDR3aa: CASSYSPQPPYEQYF; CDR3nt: TGTGCCAGCAGTTACTCGCCTCAGCCACCCTACGAGCAGTACTTC
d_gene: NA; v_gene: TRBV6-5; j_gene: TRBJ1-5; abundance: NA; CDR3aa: CASSYDAGSNQPQHF; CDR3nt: TGTGCCAGCAGCTACGACGCCGGGAGCAATCAGCCCCAGCATTTT
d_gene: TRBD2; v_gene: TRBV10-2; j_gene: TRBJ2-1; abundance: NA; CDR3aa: CASSDPVAGASYNEQFF; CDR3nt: TGCGCCAGCAGTGATCCTGTAGCGGGAGCGTCGTACAATGAGCAGTTCTTC
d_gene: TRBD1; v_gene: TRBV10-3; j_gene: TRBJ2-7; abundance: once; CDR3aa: CAISDPATGNYEQYF; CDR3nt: TGTGCCATCAGTGACCCCGCGACAGGGAACTACGAGCAGTACTTC
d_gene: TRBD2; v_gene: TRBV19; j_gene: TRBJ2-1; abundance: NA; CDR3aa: CASTYRLAGGHYNEQFF; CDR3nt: TGTGCCAGTACCTACCGACTAGCGGGAGGGCATTATAATGAGCAGTTCTTC
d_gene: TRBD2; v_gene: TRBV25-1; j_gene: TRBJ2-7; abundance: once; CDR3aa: CASRASGRALGEQYF; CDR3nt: TGTGCCAGCAGAGCTAGCGGGAGGGCCTTGGGAGAGCAGTACTTC
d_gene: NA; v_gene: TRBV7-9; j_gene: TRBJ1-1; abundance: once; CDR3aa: CASSLVPGRGENTEAFF; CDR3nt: TGTGCCAGCAGCTTAGTCCCTGGCAGGGGTGAAAACACTGAAGCTTTCTTT
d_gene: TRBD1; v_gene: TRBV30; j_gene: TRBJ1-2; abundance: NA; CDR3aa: CAWEAGTGVVYYGYTF; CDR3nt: TGTGCCTGGGAAGCCGGGACAGGGGTCGTTTATTATGGCTACACCTTC
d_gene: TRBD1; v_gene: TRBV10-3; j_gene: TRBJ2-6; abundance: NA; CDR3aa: CAISETFQGAGANVLTF; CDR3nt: TGTGCCATCAGTGAGACATTTCAGGGGGCTGGGGCCAACGTCCTGACTTTC
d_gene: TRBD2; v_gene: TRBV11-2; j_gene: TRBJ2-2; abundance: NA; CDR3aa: CASSLAGGTGELFF; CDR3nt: TGTGCCAGCAGCCTAGCGGGAGGGACCGGGGAGCTGTTTTTT
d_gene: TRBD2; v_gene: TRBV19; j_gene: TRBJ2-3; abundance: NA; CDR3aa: CASSIGLAADTQYF; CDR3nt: TGTGCCAGTAGTATCGGACTAGCCGCAGATACGCAGTATTTT
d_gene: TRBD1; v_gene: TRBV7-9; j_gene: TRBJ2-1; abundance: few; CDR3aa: CASSPGQGKLSEQFF; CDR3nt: TGTGCCAGCAGCCCGGGACAGGGGAAATTGAGTGAGCAGTTCTTC
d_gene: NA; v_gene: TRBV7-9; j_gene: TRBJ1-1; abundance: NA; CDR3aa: CASFMITENTEAFF; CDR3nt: TGTGCCAGCTTTATGATAACGGAGAACACTGAAGCTTTCTTT
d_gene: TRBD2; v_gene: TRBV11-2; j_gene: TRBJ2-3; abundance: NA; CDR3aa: CASSLDPGLARTDTQYF; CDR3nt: TGTGCCAGCAGCTTAGATCCGGGACTAGCTAGGACAGATACGCAGTATTTT
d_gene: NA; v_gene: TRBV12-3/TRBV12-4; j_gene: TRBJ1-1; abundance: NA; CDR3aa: CASSHRVNTEAFF; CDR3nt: TGTGCCAGCAGTCATAGGGTGAACACTGAAGCTTTCTTT
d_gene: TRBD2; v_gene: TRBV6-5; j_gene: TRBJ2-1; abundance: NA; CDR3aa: CASRGRLAGVREQFF; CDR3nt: TGTGCCAGCAGGGGACGACTAGCGGGAGTCCGTGAGCAGTTCTTC
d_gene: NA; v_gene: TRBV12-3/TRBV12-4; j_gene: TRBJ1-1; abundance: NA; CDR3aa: CASSLALGHEAFF; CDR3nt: TGTGCCAGCAGTTTAGCGCTCGGACATGAAGCTTTCTTT
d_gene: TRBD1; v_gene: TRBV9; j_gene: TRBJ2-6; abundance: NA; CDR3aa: CASSEDRGLGANVLTF; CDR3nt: TGTGCCAGCAGCGAGGACAGGGGATTAGGGGCCAACGTCCTGACTTTC
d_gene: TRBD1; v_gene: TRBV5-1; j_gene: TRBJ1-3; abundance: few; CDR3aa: CASSWDRGGNTIYF; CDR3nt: TGCGCCAGCAGCTGGGACAGGGGTGGAAACACCATATATTTT
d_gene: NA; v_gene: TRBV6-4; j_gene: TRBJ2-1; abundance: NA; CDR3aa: CASSVEAGAVNEQFF; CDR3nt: TGTGCCAGCAGTGTGGAGGCAGGGGCGGTCAATGAGCAGTTCTTC
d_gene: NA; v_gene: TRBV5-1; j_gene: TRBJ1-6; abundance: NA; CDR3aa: CASSPGPDSPLHF; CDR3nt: TGCGCCAGCAGCCCTGGACCTGACTCACCCCTCCACTTT
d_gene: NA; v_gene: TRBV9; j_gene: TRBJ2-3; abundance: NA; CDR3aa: CASSQGHSTDTQYF; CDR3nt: TGTGCCAGCAGCCAGGGACACTCCACAGATACGCAGTATTTT
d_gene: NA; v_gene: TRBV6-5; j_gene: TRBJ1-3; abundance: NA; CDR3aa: CASSYSGLGNTIYF; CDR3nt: TGTGCCAGCAGTTACTCAGGGTTGGGAAACACCATATATTTT
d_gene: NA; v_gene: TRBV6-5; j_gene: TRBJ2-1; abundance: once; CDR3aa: CASISRDFSYNEQFF; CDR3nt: TGTGCCAGCATATCGAGGGACTTTTCCTACAATGAGCAGTTCTTC
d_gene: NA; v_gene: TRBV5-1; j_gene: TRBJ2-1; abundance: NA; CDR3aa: CASSIPPGGRYNEQFF; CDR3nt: TGCGCCAGCAGCATACCCCCGGGGGGCCGCTACAATGAGCAGTTCTTC
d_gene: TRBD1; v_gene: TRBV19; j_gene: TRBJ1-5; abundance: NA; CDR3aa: CASWTGGSDQPQHF; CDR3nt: TGTGCCAGTTGGACAGGGGGTTCGGATCAGCCCCAGCATTTT
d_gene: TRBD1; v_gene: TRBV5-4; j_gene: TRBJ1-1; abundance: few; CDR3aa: CASSLAGGSTEAFF; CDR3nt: TGTGCCAGCAGCTTGGCAGGGGGCAGTACTGAAGCTTTCTTT
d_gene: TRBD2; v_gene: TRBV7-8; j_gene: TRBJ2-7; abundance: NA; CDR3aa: CASSLVATSSYEQYF; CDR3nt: TGTGCCAGCAGCTTAGTGGCGACTAGCAGCTACGAGCAGTACTTC